The 21 T cell receptor beta chains below all came from one sample that was sequenced in a study of cytomegalovirus exposure and HLA in healthy donors (dated by TCRdb to between 2016 and 2019). Library preparation employed the immunoSEQ multiplex PCR assay. The multiplex PCR relied on a mix of 60 forward primers for TCR Vbeta segments and 13 reverse primers for TCR Jbeta segments. In its TCRdb copy, this immuneACCESS table keeps in-frame sequences only and misses some clones. Where compared with another copy, unresolved V genes explain less than half of these, and the others have no known cause. The sample includes approximately 170,000 clones, with roughly 85% observed a single time. The top ten constitute 1% of the sample. Sequencing was performed on PBMCs. All receptors derive from a boy between 2 and 10 years old in good health and CMV-seronegative.

The chain couples TRBV28 to TRBJ1-5; D perhaps matches TRBD1 (6 bases). This CDR3 has 14 residues. CDR1 MDHEN and CDR2 SYDVKM come from the germline V gene. V lost 6 bases to trimming and J lost 10 bases, with 19 bases between them. The CDR3 loop reads CASRGGQGTSPQHF. CDR3 nucleotides: TGTGCCAGCAGGGGGGGGCAGGGAACGTCTCCCCAGCATTTT.

This chain's CDR3 is CASTSSGETYEQYV. CDR3 bases: TGTGCCAGCACTTCTAGCGGGGAAACCTACGAGCAGTACGTC. The V call is TRBV28, the J call TRBJ2-7; 9 nucleotides line up with TRBD2. This CDR3 is built from 14 residues. CDR1 and CDR2 (germline): MDHEN, SYDVKM. V lost 7 bases and J lost 2; bases outside the gene matches: 6.

CDR3: CASKLAGPRETQYF. The CDR3 nucleotides read TGTGCCAGCAAACTAGCGGGGCCTCGAGAGACCCAGTACTTC. V is TRBV2 and J is TRBJ2-5; TRBD2 aligns across 10 bases. The CDR3 sequence is 14 residues long. J gave up 4 bases and V 7 bases, and 6 bases lay outside the gene matches. Germline assignment: CDR1 SNHLY and CDR2 FYNNEI.

This clone was counted a few times. The same CDR3 also results from other DNA sequences found in this sample. J is TRBJ1-6 and V is TRBV14; tentative D call: TRBD1 (6 bases). Trimming took off 1 base at V and 8 bases at J, with 9 bases between the two ends. This CDR3 is built from 14 residues. Germline values: CDR1 SGHDN, CDR2 FVKESK. CDR3 protein: CASSQGQGYSPLHF. The CDR3 DNA follows: TGTGCCAGCAGCCAAGGGCAGGGGTATTCACCCCTCCACTTT.

This sequence joins TRBV19 and TRBJ2-1; 10 positions match TRBD2. The CDR3 spans 16 residues. The germline V gene encodes CDR1 LNHDA and CDR2 SQIVND (reference sequence). Trimming cost V 2 bases and J 5 bases; bases outside gene matches: 6. CDR3 loop: CASSILGLADHNEQFF. The DNA of the CDR3 is TGTGCCAGTAGTATACTCGGACTAGCGGATCACAATGAGCAGTTCTTC.

This chain links TRBV23-1 with TRBJ2-7; D is ambiguous. TRBV23-1 is noted as an ORF with a role that remains uncertain. CDR3 length: 12 residues. Trimming stripped 1 base from V and 3 bases from J, with 4 bases between. CDR3 DNA sequence: TGCGCCAGCAGTCAATACAACTACGAGCAGTACTTC. It is translated as CASSQYNYEQYF.

The chain combines TRBV5-1 with TRBJ2-7; 8 positions agree with TRBD2. Germline V CDR1 and CDR2: SGHRS, YFSETQ. The CDR3 is 18 residues long. V dropped 5 bases and J dropped 2; count of bases not matched to a gene: 18. As DNA, the CDR3 is TGCGCCAGCAGTTTAGGTCCGCCTAGCGGGCTAGAGGCCTACGAGCAGTACTTC. Translating gives CASSLGPPSGLEAYEQYF. The whole variable domain, remainder taken from reference TRBV5-1 and TRBJ2-7, is KAGVTQTPRYLIKTRGQQVTLSCSPISGHRSVSWYQQTPGQGLQFLFEYFSETQRNKGNFPGRFSGRQFSNSRSEMNVSTLELGDSALYLCASSLGPPSGLEAYEQYFGPGTRLTVT.

V and J are TRBV6-1 and TRBJ2-7, with 7 bases fitting TRBD1. Germline V gene lookup returns CDR1 MNHNS and CDR2 SASEGT. The junction had 4 bases not matched to a gene; V was cut back by 6 bases and J by 2 bases. The CDR3 loop spans 13 amino acids. The CDR3 DNA reads TGTGCCAGCAGCCCGGACAGGCCCTACGAGCAGTACGTC. The encoded protein is CASSPDRPYEQYV.

The chain couples TRBV2 to TRBJ1-5; a possible D gene is TRBD1 (5 bases). V lost 6 bases and J lost 1, with 13 bases in between. This CDR3 contains 15 residues. The germline V gene encodes CDR1 SNHLY and CDR2 FYNNEI. Here the CDR3 reads CASRARVGSNQPQHF. The CDR3 region has the DNA TGTGCCAGCAGGGCCAGGGTGGGAAGCAATCAGCCCCAGCATTTT.

The V call is TRBV5-1, the J call TRBJ1-6; D may be TRBD1 (6 bases). V gave up 5 bases and J gave up 6 bases, with 12 bases separating them. The CDR3 contains 14 residues. The V gene's germline CDR1 is SGHRS and CDR2 YFSETQ. CDR3 nucleotides: TGCGCCAGCAGAACTCCAGGGGTTAATTCACCCCTCCACTTT. Translated, it gives CASRTPGVNSPLHF.

V usage is TRBV4-1 and J usage is TRBJ2-7; maybe TRBD2 (5 bases). Per the germline V gene, CDR1 is MGHRA and CDR2 is YSYEKL. Trimming shortened V by 4 bases and J by 2 bases, and 12 bases separated the two germline ends. The CDR3 length is 14 residues. The CDR3 DNA is TGCGCCAGCAGCCGCCGTGAGGGCCCCTACGAGCAGTACGTC. Protein product: CASSRREGPYEQYV.

The chain's CDR3 is CASSFRFEKLFF. The CDR3 DNA reads as TGTGCCAGCAGTTTTCGGTTCGAAAAACTGTTTTTT. The V call is TRBV28, the J call TRBJ1-4; no definite D call. This CDR3 is built from 12 residues. CDR1 and CDR2 (germline): MDHEN, SYDVKM. Trimming pared 3 bases from V and 8 bases from J, leaving 7 bases between. Full variable domain (outside the CDR3, taken from reference TRBV28 and TRBJ1-4): DVKVTQSSRYLVKRTGEKVFLECVQDMDHENMFWYRQDPGLGLRLIYFSYDVKMKEKGDIPEGYSVSREKKERFSLILESASTNQTSMYLCASSFRFEKLFFGSGTQLSVL.

The rearrangement uses TRBV4-2 and TRBJ2-2, with 8 bases aligning to TRBD1. CDR1 is LGHNA and CDR2 is YNFKEQ in the germline V gene. The CDR3 is 16 amino acids. With 0 bases clipped from V and 5 bases from J, the junction kept 5 bases outside the gene matches. In DNA form, the CDR3 reads TGTGCCAGCAGCCAAGAGAACAGGGGGTGGACCGGGGAGCTGTTTTTT. This translates into CASSQENRGWTGELFF.

This clone has more than one count but fewer than ten. This chain connects TRBV27 to TRBJ1-1; D is possibly TRBD1 (6 bases). Germline-derived CDR1 and CDR2 are MNHEY and SMNVEV (reference sequence). With 2 bases removed from V and 3 bases from J, the gap between germline ends came to 10 bases. The CDR3 has 14 amino acids. This chain's CDR3 is CASSLRGAYTEAFF. Here the CDR3 DNA reads TGTGCCAGCAGTTTACGGGGGGCCTACACTGAAGCTTTCTTT.

CDR3: CASSSDRGGPYSPLHF. CDR3 in DNA: TGTGCCAGTAGTTCCGACAGGGGAGGCCCCTATTCACCCCTCCACTTT. The genes are TRBV19 and TRBJ1-6; 8 bases map to TRBD1. Germline values: CDR1 LNHDA, CDR2 SQIVND (reference sequence). CDR3 length equals 16 residues. Germline trimming cut 5 bases from V and 8 bases from J; bases unmatched to any gene: 11.

The genes are TRBV28 and TRBJ1-4; 9 bases line up with TRBD1. The CDR3 loop spans 15 amino acids. Trimming removed 5 bases from V and 7 bases from J; junction bases left unmatched: 8. CDR1 and CDR2 (germline): MDHEN, SYDVKM. The chain's CDR3 is CASSPLQGAGEKLFF. The CDR3 region has the DNA TGTGCCAGCAGTCCGCTACAGGGGGCGGGTGAAAAACTGTTTTTT.

The chain employs TRBV5-1 and TRBJ2-7, with TRBD2 matching over 7 bases. The germline CDR1 and CDR2 sequences are SGHRS and YFSETQ. The CDR3 length is 15 residues. V shed 4 bases, J shed 4 bases, and the junction held 11 bases outside the gene matches. As DNA, the CDR3 is TGCGCCAGCAGCCTGGCTGAGACTAGCTCTTACGAGCAGTACTTC. Its translation: CASSLAETSSYEQYF.

The chain is built from TRBV27 and TRBJ2-7, with D hard to call. The CDR3 runs 14 residues. Germline lookup yields CDR1 MNHEY and CDR2 SMNVEV (reference sequence). Trimming cost V 4 bases and J 0 bases, with 10 bases left between them. CDR3 nucleotide sequence: TGTGCCAGCAGTTCCGACTGGCTCTCCTACGAGCAGTACTTC. It is translated as CASSSDWLSYEQYF.

This clone was observed once. This chain links TRBV7-9 with TRBJ2-7, with 7 bases fitting TRBD2. V shed 1 base and J 2 bases; nucleotides not matched to a gene: 5. CDR1 and CDR2 from the germline V gene are SEHNR and FQNEAQ (reference sequence). CDR3 length equals 15 residues. The CDR3 is CASSLVGGIPYEQYF. The CDR3 DNA reads TGTGCCAGCAGCTTAGTGGGGGGGATCCCCTACGAGCAGTACTTC.

The CDR3 coding sequence is TGCAGTGCCTCACGGTACGCTGAAGCTTTCTTT. Residues: CSASRYAEAFF. The chain recombines TRBV20-1 with TRBJ1-1, with D unclear. CDR1 and CDR2 (germline): DFQATT, SNEGSKA (reference sequence). V dropped 6 bases and J dropped 6 bases, with 11 bases sitting between them. This CDR3 is 11 amino acids long.

This clone was recorded a few times. The V gene is TRBV7-2, the J gene TRBJ2-3; TRBD1 is a possible D gene (5 bases). Per the germline V gene, CDR1 is SGHTA and CDR2 is FQGNSA. The germline V and J ends were trimmed by 1 base and 1 base, with 9 bases remaining between them. This CDR3 region has 15 residues. The CDR3 DNA sequence: TGTGCCAGCAGCTTAGGGGGCCCAGGCACAGATACGCAGTATTTT. Protein product: CASSLGGPGTDTQYF.